The sequence of this TCR beta chain was determined in a study of blood T cell repertoires in COVID-19. Profiling relied on immunoSEQ multiplex PCR, and the TCRdb table lists in-frame clones only, not all of them. The sample yields some 78,000 clones, around 90% seen once. This clone has a single count. The CDR3 is made up of 14 amino acids. In germline, CDR1 is MNHEY, CDR2 SMNVEV (reference sequence). Trimming shortened V by 2 bases and J by 8 bases, and 15 bases separated the two germline ends. This clonotype was sampled from a woman aged 45-60 years in a cohort sampled during active COVID-19. Sequencing was performed on peripheral blood. This chain joins TRBV27 and TRBJ1-2; D perhaps matches TRBD1 (6 bases). CDR3 in amino acids: CASSLRLSGGGYTF. CDR3 nucleotide sequence: TGTGCCAGCAGTTTAAGACTCTCGGGGGGCGGCTACACCTTC.